Below, one T cell receptor beta chain is given with its context. This sample was taken from a study of blood T cell repertoires in COVID-19. At the level of the study: Nucleic acid was either cDNA or gDNA, and it came from T cells, B-cell-depleted T cells, or PBMCs.

Source study methods: Counts of nucleated cells, estimated from reference gene primer amplification, were obtained. Generated by immunoSEQ multiplex PCR, the TCRdb table keeps only in-frame clones and is missing some. The V and J calls and clone size were taken over from that table, and D and trimming were inferred from the DNA. This table holds approximately 110,000 clones, more than 80% found once. This CDR3 is built from 14 residues. Germline V gene lookup returns CDR1 LGHDT and CDR2 YNNKEL (reference sequence). Trimming shortened V by 3 bases and J by 9 bases, and 15 bases separated the two germline ends.

The chain has TRBV3-1 (or the pseudogene TRBV3-2) and TRBJ2-1, with a weak D call TRBD1 (5 bases). The source is a woman in her 70s with acute or convalescent COVID-19. Material: peripheral blood. CDR3 in DNA: TGTGCCAGCAGCCACACCTCGGGTCAGGGTGAGCAGTTCTTC. It encodes CASSHTSGQGEQFF.